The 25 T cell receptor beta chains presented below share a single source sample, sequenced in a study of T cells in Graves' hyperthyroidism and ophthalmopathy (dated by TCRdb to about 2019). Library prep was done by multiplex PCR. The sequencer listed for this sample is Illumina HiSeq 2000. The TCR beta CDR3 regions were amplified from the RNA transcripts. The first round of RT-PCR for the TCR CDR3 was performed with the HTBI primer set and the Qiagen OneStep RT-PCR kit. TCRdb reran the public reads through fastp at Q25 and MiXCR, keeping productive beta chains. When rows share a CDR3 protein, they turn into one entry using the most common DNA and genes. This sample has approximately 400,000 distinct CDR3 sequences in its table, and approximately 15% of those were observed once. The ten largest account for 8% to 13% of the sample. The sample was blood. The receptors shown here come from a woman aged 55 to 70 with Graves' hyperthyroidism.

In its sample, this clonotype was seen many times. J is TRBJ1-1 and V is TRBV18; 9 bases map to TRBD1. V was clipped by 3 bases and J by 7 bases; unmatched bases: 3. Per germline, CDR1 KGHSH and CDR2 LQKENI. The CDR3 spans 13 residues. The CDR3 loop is CASSPPGQGEAFF. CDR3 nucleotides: TGTGCCAGCTCACCCCCGGGACAGGGTGAAGCTTTCTTT. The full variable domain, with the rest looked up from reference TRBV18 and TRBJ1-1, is NAGVMQNPRHLVRRRGQEARLRCSPMKGHSHVYWYRQLPEEGLKFMVYLQKENIIDESGMPKERFSAEFPKEGPSILRIQQVVRGDSAAYFCASSPPGQGEAFFGQGTRLTVV.

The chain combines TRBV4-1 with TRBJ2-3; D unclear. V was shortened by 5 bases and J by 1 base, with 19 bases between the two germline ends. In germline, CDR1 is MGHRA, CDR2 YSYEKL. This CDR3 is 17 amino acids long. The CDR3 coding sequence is TGCGCCAGCAGCTCGGAGACCCGGGCCTCGGGCACAGATACGCAGTATTTT. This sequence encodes CASSSETRASGTDTQYF.

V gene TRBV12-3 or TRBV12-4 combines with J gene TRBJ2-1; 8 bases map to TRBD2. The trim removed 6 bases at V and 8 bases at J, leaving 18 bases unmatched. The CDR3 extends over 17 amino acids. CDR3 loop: CASRITPDPGGSHEQFF. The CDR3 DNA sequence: TGTGCCAGCAGGATAACCCCTGATCCGGGAGGGAGCCATGAGCAGTTCTTC.

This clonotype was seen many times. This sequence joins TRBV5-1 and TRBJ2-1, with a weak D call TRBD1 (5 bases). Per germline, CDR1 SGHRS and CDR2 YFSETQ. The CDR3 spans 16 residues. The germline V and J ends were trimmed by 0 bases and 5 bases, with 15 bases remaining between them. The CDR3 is CASSLVSQGLHNEQFF. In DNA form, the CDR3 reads TGCGCCAGCAGCTTGGTCTCTCAGGGCCTGCACAATGAGCAGTTCTTC.

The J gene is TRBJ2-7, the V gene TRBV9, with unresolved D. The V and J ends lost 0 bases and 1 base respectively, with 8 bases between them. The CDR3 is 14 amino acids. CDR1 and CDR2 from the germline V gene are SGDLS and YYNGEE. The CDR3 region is CASSVGPGSYEQYF. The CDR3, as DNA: TGTGCCAGCAGCGTAGGGCCAGGATCCTACGAGCAGTACTTC.

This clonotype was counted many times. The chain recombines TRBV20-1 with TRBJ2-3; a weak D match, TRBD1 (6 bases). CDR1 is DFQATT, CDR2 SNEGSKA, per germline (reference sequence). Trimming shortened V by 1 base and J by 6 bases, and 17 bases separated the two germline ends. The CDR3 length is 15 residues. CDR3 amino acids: CSARVPLGGRDTQYF. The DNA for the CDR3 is TGCAGTGCTAGAGTCCCCCTAGGGGGAAGGGATACGCAGTATTTT.

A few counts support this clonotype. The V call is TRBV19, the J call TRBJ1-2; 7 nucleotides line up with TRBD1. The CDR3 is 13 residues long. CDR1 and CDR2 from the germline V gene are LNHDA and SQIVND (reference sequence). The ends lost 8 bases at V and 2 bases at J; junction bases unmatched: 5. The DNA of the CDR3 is TGTGCCAGTCGAAAGGGGGCGAACTATGGCTACACCTTC. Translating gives CASRKGANYGYTF.

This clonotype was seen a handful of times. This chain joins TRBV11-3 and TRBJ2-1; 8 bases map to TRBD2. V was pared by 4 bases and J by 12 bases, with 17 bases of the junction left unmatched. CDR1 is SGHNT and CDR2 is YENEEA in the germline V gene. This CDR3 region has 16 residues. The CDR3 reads CASSYRTSQRERRQFF. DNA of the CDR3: TGTGCCAGCAGCTACCGGACTAGCCAGCGGGAGCGGAGGCAGTTCTTC.

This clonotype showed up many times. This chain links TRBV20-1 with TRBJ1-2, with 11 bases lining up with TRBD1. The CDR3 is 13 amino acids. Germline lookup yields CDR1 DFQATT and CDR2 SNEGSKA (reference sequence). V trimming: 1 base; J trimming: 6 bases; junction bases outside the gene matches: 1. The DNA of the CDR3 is TGCAGTGCTAGAGGGGGACAGGGGGATGGCTACACCTTC. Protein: CSARGGQGDGYTF.

This chain's CDR3 is CASSLTRTGSGREKLFF. The CDR3 bases are TGTGCCAGCAGCTTGACCAGGACAGGGTCGGGGCGGGAAAAACTGTTTTTT. The chain recombines TRBV5-6 with TRBJ1-4, with 8 bases matching TRBD1. The CDR3 spans 17 residues. The V gene end was trimmed by 1 base and the J gene end by 8 bases; junction bases not matched to a gene: 13. The V gene's germline CDR1 is SGHDT and CDR2 YYEEEE.

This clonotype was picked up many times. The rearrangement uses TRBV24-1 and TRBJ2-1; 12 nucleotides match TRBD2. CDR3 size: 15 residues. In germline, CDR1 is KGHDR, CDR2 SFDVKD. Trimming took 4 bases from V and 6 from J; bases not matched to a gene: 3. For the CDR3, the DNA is TGTGCCACCAGTGACGAGACTAGCGGGAGCAATGAGCAGTTCTTC. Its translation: CATSDETSGSNEQFF.

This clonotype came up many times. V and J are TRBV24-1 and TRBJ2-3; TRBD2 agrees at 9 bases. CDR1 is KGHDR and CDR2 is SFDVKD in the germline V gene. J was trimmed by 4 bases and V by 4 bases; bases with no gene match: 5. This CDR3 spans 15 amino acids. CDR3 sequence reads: CATSDGLAWADTQYF. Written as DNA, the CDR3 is TGTGCCACCAGTGACGGACTAGCGTGGGCAGATACGCAGTATTTT.

This CDR3 is CSVDRTLRETQYF. For the CDR3, the DNA is TGCAGCGTTGATAGGACGCTTAGGGAGACCCAGTACTTC. The V call is TRBV29-1, the J call TRBJ2-5; D unresolved. Germline V gene lookup returns CDR1 SQVTM and CDR2 ANQGSEA. Between the trimmed V and J ends, which lost 3 bases and 5 bases, there was a span of 13 bases. CDR3 length equals 13 residues.

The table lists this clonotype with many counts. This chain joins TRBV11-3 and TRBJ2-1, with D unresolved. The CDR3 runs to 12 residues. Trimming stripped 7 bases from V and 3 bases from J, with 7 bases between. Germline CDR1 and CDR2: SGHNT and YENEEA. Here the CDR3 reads CASTQNYNEQFF. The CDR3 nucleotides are TGTGCCAGCACCCAGAACTACAATGAGCAGTTCTTC.

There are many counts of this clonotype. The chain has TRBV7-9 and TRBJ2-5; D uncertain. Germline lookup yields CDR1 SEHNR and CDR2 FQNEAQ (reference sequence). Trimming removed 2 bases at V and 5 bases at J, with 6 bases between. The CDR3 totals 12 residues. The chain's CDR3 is CASSLRVETQYF. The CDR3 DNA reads TGTGCCAGCAGCTTACGGGTGGAGACCCAGTACTTC.

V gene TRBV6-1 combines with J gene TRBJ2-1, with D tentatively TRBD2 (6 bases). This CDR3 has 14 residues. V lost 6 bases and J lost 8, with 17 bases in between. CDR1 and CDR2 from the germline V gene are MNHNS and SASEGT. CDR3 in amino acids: CASSKRALRHEQFF. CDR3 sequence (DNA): TGTGCCAGCAGCAAGCGGGCTCTACGACATGAGCAGTTCTTC.

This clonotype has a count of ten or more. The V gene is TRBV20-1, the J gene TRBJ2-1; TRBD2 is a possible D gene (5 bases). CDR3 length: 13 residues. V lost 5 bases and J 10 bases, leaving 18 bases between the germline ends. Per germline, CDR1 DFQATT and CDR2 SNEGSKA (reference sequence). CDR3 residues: CSALPGSTSEQFF. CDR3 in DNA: TGCAGTGCTCTCCCGGGATCCACGTCGGAGCAGTTCTTC.

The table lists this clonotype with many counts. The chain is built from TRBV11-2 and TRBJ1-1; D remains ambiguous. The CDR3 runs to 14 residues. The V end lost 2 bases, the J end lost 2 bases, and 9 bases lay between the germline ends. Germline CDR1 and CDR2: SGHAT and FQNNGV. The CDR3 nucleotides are TGTGCCAGCAGCTTATCCAGCTATAACACTGAAGCTTTCTTT. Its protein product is CASSLSSYNTEAFF. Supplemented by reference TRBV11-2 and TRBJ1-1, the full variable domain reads EAGVAQSPRYKIIEKRQSVAFWCNPISGHATLYWYQQILGQGPKLLIQFQNNGVVDDSQLPKDRFSAERLKGVDSTLKIQPAKLEDSAVYLCASSLSSYNTEAFFGQGTRLTVV.

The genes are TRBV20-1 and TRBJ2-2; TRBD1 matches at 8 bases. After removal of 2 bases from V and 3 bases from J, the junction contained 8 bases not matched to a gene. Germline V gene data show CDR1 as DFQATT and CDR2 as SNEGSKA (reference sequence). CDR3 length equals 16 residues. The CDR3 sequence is CSARRRGLQDTGELFF. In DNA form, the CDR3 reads TGCAGTGCTAGACGCAGGGGGCTCCAGGACACCGGGGAGCTGTTTTTT.

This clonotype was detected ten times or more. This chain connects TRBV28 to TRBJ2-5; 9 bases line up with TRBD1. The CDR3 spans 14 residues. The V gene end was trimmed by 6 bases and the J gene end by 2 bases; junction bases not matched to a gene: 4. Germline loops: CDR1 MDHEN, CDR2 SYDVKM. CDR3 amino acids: CASSKGTGQETQYF. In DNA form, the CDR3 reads TGTGCCAGCAGCAAAGGGACAGGGCAAGAGACCCAGTACTTC.

The CDR3 sequence: CASSEDGGWDTEAFF. CDR3 in DNA: TGTGCCAGCAGTGAGGATGGAGGGTGGGACACTGAAGCTTTCTTT. V and J are TRBV6-1 and TRBJ1-1; no reliable D call. Germline CDR1 and CDR2: MNHNS and SASEGT. Between the trimmed V and J ends, which lost 3 bases and 3 bases, there was a span of 14 bases. This CDR3 contains 15 residues.

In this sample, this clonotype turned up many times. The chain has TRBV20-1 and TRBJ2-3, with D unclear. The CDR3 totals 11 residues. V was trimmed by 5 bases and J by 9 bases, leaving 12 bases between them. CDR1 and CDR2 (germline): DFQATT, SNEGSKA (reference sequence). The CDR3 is CSAALTGTQYF. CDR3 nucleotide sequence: TGCAGTGCTGCCCTGACCGGGACGCAGTATTTT.

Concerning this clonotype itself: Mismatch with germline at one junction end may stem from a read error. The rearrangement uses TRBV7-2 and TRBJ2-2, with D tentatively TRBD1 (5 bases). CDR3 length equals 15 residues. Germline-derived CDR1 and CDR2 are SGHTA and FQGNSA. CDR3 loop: CASSLQGAKTGELFF. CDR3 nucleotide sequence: TGTGCCAGCAGCTTACAGGGTGCGAAAACCGGGGAGCTGTTTTTT.

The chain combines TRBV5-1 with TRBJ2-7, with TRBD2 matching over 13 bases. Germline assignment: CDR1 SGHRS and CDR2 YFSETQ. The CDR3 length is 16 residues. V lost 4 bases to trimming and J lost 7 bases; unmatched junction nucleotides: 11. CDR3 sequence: CASSTSGTSGMGEQYF. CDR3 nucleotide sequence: TGCGCCAGCAGCACCTCCGGGACTAGCGGGATGGGTGAGCAGTACTTC. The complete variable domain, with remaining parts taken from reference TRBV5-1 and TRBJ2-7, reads KAGVTQTPRYLIKTRGQQVTLSCSPISGHRSVSWYQQTPGQGLQFLFEYFSETQRNKGNFPGRFSGRQFSNSRSEMNVSTLELGDSALYLCASSTSGTSGMGEQYFGPGTRLTVT.

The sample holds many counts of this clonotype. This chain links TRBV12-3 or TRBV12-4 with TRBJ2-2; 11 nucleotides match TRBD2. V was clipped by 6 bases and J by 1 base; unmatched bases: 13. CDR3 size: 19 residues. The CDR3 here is CASRGPVTSGRLNTGELFF. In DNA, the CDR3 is TGTGCCAGCAGGGGGCCTGTAACTAGCGGGAGACTGAACACCGGGGAGCTGTTTTTT.